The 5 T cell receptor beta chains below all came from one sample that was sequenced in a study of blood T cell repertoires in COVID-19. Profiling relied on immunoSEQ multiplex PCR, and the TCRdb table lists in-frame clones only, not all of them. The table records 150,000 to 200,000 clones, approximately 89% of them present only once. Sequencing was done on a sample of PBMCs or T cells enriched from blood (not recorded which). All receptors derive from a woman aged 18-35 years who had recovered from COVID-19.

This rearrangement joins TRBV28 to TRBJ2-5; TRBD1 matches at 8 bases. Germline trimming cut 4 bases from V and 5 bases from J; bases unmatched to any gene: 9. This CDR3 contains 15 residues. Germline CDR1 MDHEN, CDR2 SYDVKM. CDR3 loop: CASSYALRTGETQYF. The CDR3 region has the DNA TGTGCCAGCAGTTATGCCCTTCGGACAGGGGAGACCCAGTACTTC.

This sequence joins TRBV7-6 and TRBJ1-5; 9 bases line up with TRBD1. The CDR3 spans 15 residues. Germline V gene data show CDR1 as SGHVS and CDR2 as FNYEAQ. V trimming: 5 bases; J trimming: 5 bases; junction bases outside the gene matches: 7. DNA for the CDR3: TGTGCCAGCAGCCCGGACAGGGGAAGTCATCAGCCCCAGCATTTT. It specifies CASSPDRGSHQPQHF.

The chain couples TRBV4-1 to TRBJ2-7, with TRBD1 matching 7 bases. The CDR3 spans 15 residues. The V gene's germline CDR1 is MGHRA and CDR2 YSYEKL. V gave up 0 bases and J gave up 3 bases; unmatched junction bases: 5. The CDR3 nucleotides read TGCGCCAGCAGCCAAGATTGGGACAGCATCTACGAGCAGTACTTC. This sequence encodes CASSQDWDSIYEQYF.

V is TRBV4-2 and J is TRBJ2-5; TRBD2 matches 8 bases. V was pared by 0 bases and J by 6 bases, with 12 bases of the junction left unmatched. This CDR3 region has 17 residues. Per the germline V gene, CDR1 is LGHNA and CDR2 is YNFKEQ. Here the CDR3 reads CASSQDLGGRLVKTQYF. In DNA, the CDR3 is TGTGCCAGCAGCCAAGATTTGGGCGGGAGGTTGGTAAAGACCCAGTACTTC.

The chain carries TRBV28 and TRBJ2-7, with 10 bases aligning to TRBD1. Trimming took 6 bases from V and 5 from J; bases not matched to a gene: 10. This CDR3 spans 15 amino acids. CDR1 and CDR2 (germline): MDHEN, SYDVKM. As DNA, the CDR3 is TGTGCCAGCAGCACTTCCGGACAGGGGGTCCACGAGCAGTACTTC. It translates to CASSTSGQGVHEQYF.